Many counts were recorded for the clone carrying this T cell receptor beta chain. These data originate in a study of T cells in Graves' hyperthyroidism and ophthalmopathy. Amplification of TCR beta CDR3 regions was performed using RNA transcripts as template. The HTBI set primed first-round TCR CDR3 RT-PCR. Each CDR3 protein is one row after TCRdb ran MiXCR on the multiplex PCR reads. The table records about 410,000 distinct CDR3 sequences, about 15% of them present only once. The CDR3 runs 20 residues. CDR1 and CDR2 from the germline V gene are SGHRS and YFSETQ. V lost 2 bases to trimming and J lost 3 bases; unmatched junction nucleotides: 23. Ophthalmopathy cases met thresholds of Clinical Activity Score at least 3, NOSPECS grade at least 4 and duration under 3 months. The study excluded patients with uncontrolled infection, other autoimmune disease, pregnancy or lactation.

Sequenced input: blood. The sequence came from a man younger than 35 with Graves' ophthalmopathy. V is TRBV5-1 and J is TRBJ2-7; TRBD1 aligns across 7 bases. CDR3: CASSLSLLGTENSYGYEQYF. The CDR3, as DNA: TGCGCCAGCAGCTTATCGCTATTGGGGACAGAGAATTCCTACGGCTACGAGCAGTACTTC.